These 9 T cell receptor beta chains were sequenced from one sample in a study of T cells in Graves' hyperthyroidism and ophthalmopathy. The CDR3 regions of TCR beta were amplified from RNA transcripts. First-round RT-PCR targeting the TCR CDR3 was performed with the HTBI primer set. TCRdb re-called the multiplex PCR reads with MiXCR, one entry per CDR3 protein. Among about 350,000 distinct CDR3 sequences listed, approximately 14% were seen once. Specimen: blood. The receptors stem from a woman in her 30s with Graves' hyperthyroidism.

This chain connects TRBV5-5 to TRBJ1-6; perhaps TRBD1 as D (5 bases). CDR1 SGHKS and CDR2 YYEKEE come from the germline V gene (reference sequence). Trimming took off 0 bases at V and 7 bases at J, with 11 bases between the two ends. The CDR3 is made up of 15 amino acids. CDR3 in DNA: TGTGCCAGCAGCTTGGGATCAGGGACCAATTCACCCCTCCACTTT. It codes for CASSLGSGTNSPLHF.

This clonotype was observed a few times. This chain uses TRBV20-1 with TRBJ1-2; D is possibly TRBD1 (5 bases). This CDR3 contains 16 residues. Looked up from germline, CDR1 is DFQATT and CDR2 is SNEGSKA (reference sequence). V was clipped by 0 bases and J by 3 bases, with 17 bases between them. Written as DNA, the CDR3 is TGCAGTGCTAGAGATACCGAGGGGTGGTATGACTATGGCTACACCTTC. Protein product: CSARDTEGWYDYGYTF.

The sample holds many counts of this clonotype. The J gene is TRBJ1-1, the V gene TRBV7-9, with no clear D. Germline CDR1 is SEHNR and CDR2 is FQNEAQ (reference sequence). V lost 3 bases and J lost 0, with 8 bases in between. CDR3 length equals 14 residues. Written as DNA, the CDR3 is TGTGCCAGCAGCTTTGCCGGCTTGAACACTGAAGCTTTCTTT. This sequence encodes CASSFAGLNTEAFF.

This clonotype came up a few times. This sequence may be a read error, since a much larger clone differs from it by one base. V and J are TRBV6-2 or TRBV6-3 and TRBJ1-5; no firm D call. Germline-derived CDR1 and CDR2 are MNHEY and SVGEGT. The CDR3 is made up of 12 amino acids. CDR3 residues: CASSYANQPRHF. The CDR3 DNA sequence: TGTGCCAGCAGTTACGCGAATCAGCCCCGGCATTTT.

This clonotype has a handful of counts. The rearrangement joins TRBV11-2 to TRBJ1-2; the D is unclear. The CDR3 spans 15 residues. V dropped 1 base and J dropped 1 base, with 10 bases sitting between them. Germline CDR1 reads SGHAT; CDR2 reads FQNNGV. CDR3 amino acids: CASSLGQYDNYGYTF. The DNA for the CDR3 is TGTGCCAGCAGCTTAGGGCAGTATGATAACTATGGCTACACCTTC. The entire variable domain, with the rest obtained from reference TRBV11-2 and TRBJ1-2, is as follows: EAGVAQSPRYKIIEKRQSVAFWCNPISGHATLYWYQQILGQGPKLLIQFQNNGVVDDSQLPKDRFSAERLKGVDSTLKIQPAKLEDSAVYLCASSLGQYDNYGYTFGSGTRLTVV.

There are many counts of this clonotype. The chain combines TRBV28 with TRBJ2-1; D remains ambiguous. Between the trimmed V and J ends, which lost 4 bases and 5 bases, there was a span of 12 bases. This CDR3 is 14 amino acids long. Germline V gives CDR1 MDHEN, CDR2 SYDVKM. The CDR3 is CASSWTPGDNEQFF. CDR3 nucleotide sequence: TGTGCCAGCAGTTGGACCCCTGGAGACAATGAGCAGTTCTTC.

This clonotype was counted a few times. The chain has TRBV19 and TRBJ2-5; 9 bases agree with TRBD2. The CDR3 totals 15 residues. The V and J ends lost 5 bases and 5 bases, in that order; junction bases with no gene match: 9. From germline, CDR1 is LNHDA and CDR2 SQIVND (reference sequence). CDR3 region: CASSLAGTSPETQYF. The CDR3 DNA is TGTGCCAGTAGTCTCGCCGGGACTAGCCCGGAGACCCAGTACTTC.

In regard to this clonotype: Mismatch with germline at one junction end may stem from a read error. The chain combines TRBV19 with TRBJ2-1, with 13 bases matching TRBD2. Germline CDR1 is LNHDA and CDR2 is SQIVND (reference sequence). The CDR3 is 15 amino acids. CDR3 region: CAGRLTSGRFDEQFF. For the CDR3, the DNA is TGTGCCGGTAGGCTGACTAGCGGGAGGTTCGATGAGCAGTTCTTC.

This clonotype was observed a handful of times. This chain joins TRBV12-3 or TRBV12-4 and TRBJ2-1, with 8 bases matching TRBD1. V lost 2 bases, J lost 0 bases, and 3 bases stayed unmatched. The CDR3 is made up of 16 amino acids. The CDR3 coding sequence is TGTGCCAGCAGTTTAAGGACAGGGAGCTCCTACAATGAGCAGTTCTTC. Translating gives CASSLRTGSSYNEQFF.